The T cell receptor (beta chain) described here comes from a study of T cell responses to AZD1222 COVID-19 vaccine. Turning to this clone: What it recognizes is unknown.

Clones were read by immunoSEQ multiplex PCR, and TCRdb kept only the in-frame ones, dropping some. The top ten hold less than 5.5% of the sample, which has approximately 120,000 clones, approximately 89% seen once. Regarding the study as a whole: Researchers took repertoire samples only after the peak T cell response had come.

The sample in question was peripheral blood, obtained 28 days after the second AZD1222 dose. The TCR sequence derives from an adult who received the AZD1222 COVID-19 vaccine.

Here the CDR3 DNA reads TGTGCCAGCAGTCCATGGGGTGAAGCTTTCTTT. Its protein product is CASSPWGEAFF. This chain connects TRBV28 to TRBJ1-1, with D uncertain. Germline V gene lookup returns CDR1 MDHEN and CDR2 SYDVKM. Trimming removed 5 bases at V and 7 bases at J, with 8 bases between. This CDR3 spans 11 amino acids.